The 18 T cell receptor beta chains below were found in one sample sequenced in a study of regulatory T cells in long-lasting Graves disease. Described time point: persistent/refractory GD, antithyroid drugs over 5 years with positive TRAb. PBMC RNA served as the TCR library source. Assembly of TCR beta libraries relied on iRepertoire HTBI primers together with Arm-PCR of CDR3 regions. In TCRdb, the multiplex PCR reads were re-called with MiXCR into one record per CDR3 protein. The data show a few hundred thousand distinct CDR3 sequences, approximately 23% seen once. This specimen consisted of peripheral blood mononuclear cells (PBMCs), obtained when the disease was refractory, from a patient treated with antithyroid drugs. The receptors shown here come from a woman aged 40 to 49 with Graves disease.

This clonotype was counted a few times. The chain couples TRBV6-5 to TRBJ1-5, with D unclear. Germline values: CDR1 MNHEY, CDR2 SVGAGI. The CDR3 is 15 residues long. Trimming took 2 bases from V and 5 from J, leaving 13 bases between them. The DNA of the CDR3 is TGTGCCAGCAGTTACGGGCAGTATGGGGATCAGCCCCAGCATTTT. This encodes CASSYGQYGDQPQHF.

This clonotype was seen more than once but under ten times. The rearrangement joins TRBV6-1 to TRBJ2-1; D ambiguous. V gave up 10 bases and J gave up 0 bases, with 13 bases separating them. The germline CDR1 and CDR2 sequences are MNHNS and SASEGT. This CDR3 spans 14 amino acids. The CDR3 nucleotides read TGTGCCACCCTTAAGGTTCTCTCCTACAATGAGCAGTTCTTC. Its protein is CATLKVLSYNEQFF.

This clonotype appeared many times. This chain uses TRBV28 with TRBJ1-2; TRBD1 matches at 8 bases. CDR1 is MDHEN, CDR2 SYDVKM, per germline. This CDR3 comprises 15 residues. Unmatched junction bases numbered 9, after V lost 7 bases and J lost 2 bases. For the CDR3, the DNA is TGTGCCAGCAACCCCGGGGACAGGCGGAACTATGGCTACACCTTC. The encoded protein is CASNPGDRRNYGYTF.

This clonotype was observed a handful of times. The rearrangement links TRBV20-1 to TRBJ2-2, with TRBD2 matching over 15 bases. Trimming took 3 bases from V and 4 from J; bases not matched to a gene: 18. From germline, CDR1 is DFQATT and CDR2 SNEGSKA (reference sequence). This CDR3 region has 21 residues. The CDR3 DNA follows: TGCAGTGCTAGCCCCCCGCCGGGACTAGCGGGAGGCAAGTCAGTCACCGGGGAGCTGTTTTTT. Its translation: CSASPPPGLAGGKSVTGELFF.

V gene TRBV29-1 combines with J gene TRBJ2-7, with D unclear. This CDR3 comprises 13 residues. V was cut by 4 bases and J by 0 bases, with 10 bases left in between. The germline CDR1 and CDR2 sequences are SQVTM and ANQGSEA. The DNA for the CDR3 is TGCAGCGTTGTTAGTGGAAGCTCCTACGAGCAGTACTTC. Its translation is CSVVSGSSYEQYF.

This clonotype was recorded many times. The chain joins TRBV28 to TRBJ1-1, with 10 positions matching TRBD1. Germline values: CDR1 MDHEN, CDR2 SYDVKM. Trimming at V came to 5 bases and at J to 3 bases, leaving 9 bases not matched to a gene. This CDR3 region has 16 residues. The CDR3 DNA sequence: TGTGCCAGCAGTCTCCGGACAGGGGGAGAACACACTGAAGCTTTCTTT. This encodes CASSLRTGGEHTEAFF.

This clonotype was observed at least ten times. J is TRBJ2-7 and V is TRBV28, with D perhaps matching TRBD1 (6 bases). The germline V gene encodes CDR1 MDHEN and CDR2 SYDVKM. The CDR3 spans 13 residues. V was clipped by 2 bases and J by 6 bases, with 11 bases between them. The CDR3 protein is CASSLGNRVEQYF. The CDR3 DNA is TGTGCCAGCAGTTTAGGGAACAGGGTCGAGCAGTACTTC.

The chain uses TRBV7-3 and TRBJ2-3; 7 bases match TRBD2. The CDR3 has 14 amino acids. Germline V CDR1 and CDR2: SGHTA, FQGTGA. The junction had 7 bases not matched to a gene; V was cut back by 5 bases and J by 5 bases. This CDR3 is CASSVLGRGDTQYF. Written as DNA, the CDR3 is TGTGCCAGCAGCGTACTAGGGAGGGGAGATACGCAGTATTTT.

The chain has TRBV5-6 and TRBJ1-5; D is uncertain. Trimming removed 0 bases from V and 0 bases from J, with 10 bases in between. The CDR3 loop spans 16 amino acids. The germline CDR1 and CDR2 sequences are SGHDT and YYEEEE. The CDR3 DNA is TGTGCCAGCAGCTTGGATACAGCCAATAGCAATCAGCCCCAGCATTTT. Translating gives CASSLDTANSNQPQHF.

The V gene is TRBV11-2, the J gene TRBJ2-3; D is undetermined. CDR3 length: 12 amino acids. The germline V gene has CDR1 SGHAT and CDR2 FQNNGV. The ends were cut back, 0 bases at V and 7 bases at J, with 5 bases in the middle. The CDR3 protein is CASSLEPHTQYF. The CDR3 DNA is TGTGCCAGCAGCTTAGAACCCCATACGCAGTATTTT.

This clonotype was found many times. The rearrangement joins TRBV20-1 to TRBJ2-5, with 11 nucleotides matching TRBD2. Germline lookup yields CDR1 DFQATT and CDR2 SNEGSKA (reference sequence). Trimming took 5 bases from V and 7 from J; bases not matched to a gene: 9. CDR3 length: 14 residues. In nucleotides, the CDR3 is TGCAGTGCTCGCCGACTAGCGGGGCCGGGGACCCAGTACTTC. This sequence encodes CSARRLAGPGTQYF.

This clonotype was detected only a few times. The CDR3 reads CASSFRDATTGELFF. CDR3 sequence (DNA): TGTGCCAGCAGTTTCCGGGACGCCACAACCGGGGAGCTGTTTTTT. V gene TRBV7-6 combines with J gene TRBJ2-2; D may correspond to TRBD1 or TRBD2 (5 bases each). Trimming cost V 6 bases and J 5 bases, with 16 bases left between them. The germline V gene encodes CDR1 SGHVS and CDR2 FNYEAQ. This CDR3 spans 15 amino acids. Using reference TRBV7-6 and TRBJ2-2 for the parts outside the CDR3, the full variable domain is GAGVSQSPRYKVTKRGQDVALRCDPISGHVSLYWYRQALGQGPEFLTYFNYEAQQDKSGLPNDRFSAERPEGSISTLTIQRTEQRDSAMYRCASSFRDATTGELFFGEGSRLTVL.

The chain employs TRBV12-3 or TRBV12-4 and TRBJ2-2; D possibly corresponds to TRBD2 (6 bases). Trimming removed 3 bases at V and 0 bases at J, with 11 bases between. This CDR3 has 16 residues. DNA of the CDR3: TGTGCCAGCAGTTTCTTAGCGGTTTCGAACACCGGGGAGCTGTTTTTT. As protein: CASSFLAVSNTGELFF.

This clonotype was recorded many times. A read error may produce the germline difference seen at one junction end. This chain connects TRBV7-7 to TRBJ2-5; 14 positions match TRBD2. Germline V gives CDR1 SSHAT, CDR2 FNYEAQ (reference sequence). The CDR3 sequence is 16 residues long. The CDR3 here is CASSHGGLAGVETQYF. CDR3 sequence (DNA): TGTGCTAGCAGCCATGGGGGACTAGCGGGAGTGGAGACCCAGTACTTC. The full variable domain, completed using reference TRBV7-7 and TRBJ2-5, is GAGVSQSPRYKVTKRGQDVTLRCDPISSHATLYWYQQALGQGPEFLTYFNYEAQPDKSGLPSDRFSAERPEGSISTLTIQRTEQRDSAMYRCASSHGGLAGVETQYFGPGTRLLVL.

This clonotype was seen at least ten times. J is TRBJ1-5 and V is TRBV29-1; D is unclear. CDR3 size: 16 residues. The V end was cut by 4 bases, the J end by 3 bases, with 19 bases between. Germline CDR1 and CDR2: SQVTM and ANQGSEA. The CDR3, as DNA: TGCAGCGTTGTCTGGGGTGGGGATATGCTCAATCAGCCCCAGCATTTT. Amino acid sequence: CSVVWGGDMLNQPQHF. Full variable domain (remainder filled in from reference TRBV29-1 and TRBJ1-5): SAVISQKPSRDICQRGTSLTIQCQVDSQVTMMFWYRQQPGQSLTLIATANQGSEATYESGFVIDKFPISRPNLTFSTLTVSNMSPEDSSIYLCSVVWGGDMLNQPQHFGDGTRLSIL.

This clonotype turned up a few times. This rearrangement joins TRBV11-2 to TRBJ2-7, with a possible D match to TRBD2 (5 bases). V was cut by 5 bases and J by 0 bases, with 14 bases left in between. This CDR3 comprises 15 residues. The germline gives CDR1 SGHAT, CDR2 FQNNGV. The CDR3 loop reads CASSRIAITSYEQYF. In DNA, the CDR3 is TGTGCCAGCAGCCGGATAGCGATCACCTCCTACGAGCAGTACTTC.

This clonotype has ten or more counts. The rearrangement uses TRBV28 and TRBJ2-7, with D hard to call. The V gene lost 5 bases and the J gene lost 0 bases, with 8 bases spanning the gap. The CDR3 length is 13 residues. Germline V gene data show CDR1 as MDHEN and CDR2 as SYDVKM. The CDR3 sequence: CASSTLSSYEQYF. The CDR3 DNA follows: TGTGCCAGCAGTACACTCAGCTCCTACGAGCAGTACTTC.

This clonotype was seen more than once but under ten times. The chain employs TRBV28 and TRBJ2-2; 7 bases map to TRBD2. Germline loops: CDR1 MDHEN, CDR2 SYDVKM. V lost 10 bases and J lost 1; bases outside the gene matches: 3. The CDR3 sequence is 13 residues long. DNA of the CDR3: TGTGCCACCTCGGGAGGGAACACCGGGGAGCTGTTTTTT. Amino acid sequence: CATSGGNTGELFF.